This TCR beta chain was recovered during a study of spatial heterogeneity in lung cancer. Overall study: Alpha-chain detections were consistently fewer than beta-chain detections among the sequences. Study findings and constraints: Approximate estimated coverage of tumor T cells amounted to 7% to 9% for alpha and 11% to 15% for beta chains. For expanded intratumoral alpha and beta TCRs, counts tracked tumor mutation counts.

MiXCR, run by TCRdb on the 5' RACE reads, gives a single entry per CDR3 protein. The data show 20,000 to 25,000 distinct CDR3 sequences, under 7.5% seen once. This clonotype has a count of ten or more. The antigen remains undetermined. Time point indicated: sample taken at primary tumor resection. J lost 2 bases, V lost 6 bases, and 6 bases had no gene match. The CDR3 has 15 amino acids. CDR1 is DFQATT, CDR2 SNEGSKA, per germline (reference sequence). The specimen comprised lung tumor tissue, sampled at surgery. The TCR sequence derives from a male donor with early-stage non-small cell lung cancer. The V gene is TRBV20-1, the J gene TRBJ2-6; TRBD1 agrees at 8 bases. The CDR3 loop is CSAPDREAGANVLTF. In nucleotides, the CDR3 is TGCAGTGCGCCGGACAGGGAGGCTGGGGCCAACGTCCTGACTTTC.